These T cell receptor beta chains were read from a single sample in a study of T cell responses to AZD1222 COVID-19 vaccine. Here immunoSEQ multiplex PCR was the method, and the copy in TCRdb shows in-frame clones only, minus some. The repertoire consists of about 110,000 clones, with nearly 90% occurring once and the leading ten covering 2.5% to 3.5%. This sample comprised peripheral blood, obtained on day 0 of AZD1222 vaccination. These receptors all come from an adult in good health. The CDR3 runs from the conserved cysteine through the conserved F or W. D genes are given only for firm matches. Clone size is stated in some rows and not others, as once, few, many or a class when expanded.

-	TRBJ2-1	TRBV12-3/TRBV12-4	-	CASTSGPQPQFF	TGTGCCAGCACTTCGGGACCCCAACCGCAGTTCTTC
-	TRBJ2-1	TRBV5-4	TRBD2	CASSQHGTSGDNEQFF	TGTGCCAGCAGCCAACACGGGACTAGCGGCGACAATGAGCAGTTCTTC
-	TRBJ1-2	TRBV18	TRBD1	CASSSPTGYGGYTF	TGTGCCAGCTCCTCTCCGACAGGGTACGGTGGCTACACCTTC
-	TRBJ1-2	TRBV4-3	TRBD1	CASSRTPGQGVYGYTF	TGCGCCAGCAGCCGAACTCCGGGACAGGGAGTTTATGGCTACACCTTC
-	TRBJ2-7	TRBV11-2	TRBD2	CASSRAGGSDEQYF	TGTGCCAGCAGTCGGGCGGGGGGGAGCGACGAGCAGTACTTC
-	TRBJ1-3	TRBV28	-	CASSLPGPGNTIYF	TGTGCCAGCAGTTTACCAGGGCCCGGAAACACCATATATTTT
-	TRBJ2-1	TRBV3-1/TRBV3-2	-	CASSPRGHGNNEQFF	TGTGCCAGCAGCCCGCGGGGGCATGGTAACAATGAGCAGTTCTTC
-	TRBJ1-3	TRBV6-5	TRBD1	CASSSDRIHLGNTIYF	TGTGCCAGCAGTTCGGACAGGATCCACCTTGGAAACACCATATATTTT
-	TRBJ1-1	TRBV3-1/TRBV3-2	-	CASSRTGNTEAFF	TGTGCCAGCAGCCGTACCGGGAACACTGAAGCTTTCTTT
few	TRBJ1-3	TRBV15	-	CATSRDAGSGNTIYF	TGTGCCACCAGCAGAGATGCTGGCTCTGGAAACACCATATATTTT
-	TRBJ1-2	TRBV10-3	TRBD1	CAINGRGGRSGYGYTF	TGTGCCATCAACGGGAGAGGGGGCAGGAGCGGATATGGCTACACCTTC
once	TRBJ1-3	TRBV9	-	CASSVDRRADTIYF	TGTGCCAGCAGCGTCGACAGGCGTGCGGACACCATATATTTT
-	TRBJ2-5	TRBV6-2/TRBV6-3	TRBD2	CASSGLAGGPGQETQYF	TGTGCCAGCAGTGGACTAGCGGGGGGGCCCGGACAAGAGACCCAGTACTTC
-	TRBJ2-1	TRBV12-5	TRBD2	CASGPPAGGGYNEQFF	TGTGCTAGTGGTCCCCCGGCGGGAGGGGGGTACAATGAGCAGTTCTTC
once	TRBJ2-5	TRBV29-1	-	CSVAGIQETQYF	TGCAGCGTTGCTGGGATCCAAGAGACCCAGTACTTC
-	TRBJ2-1	TRBV27	-	CASSVQGTNPYYEQFF	TGTGCCAGCAGTGTTCAAGGGACCAACCCTTACTATGAGCAGTTCTTC
-	TRBJ2-1	TRBV19	TRBD2	CASSRAGRTSGSFNEQFF	TGTGCCAGTAGTCGAGCTGGACGGACTAGCGGGAGTTTCAATGAGCAGTTCTTC
-	TRBJ2-7	TRBV11-2	-	CASSLTTLRSYEQYF	TGTGCCAGCAGCCTCACCACCCTTCGCTCCTACGAGCAGTACTTC
-	TRBJ1-4	TRBV5-1	TRBD1	CASSPPGGVEKLFF	TGCGCCAGCAGCCCTCCAGGGGGAGTTGAAAAACTGTTTTTT
-	TRBJ2-5	TRBV3-1/TRBV3-2	TRBD2	CASSQGRLAGTGGETQYF	TGTGCCAGCAGCCAAGGGCGCCTAGCGGGGACGGGCGGGGAGACCCAGTACTTC
-	TRBJ2-7	TRBV11-1	-	CASSFGQIGPYEQYF	TGTGCCAGCAGCTTCGGACAGATCGGCCCCTACGAGCAGTACTTC
-	TRBJ2-7	TRBV28	TRBD2	CASSITPYRLAGGTYEQYF	TGTGCCAGCAGTATAACCCCATACCGACTAGCGGGGGGGACCTACGAGCAGTACTTC
-	TRBJ1-4	TRBV7-2	-	CASSLGTEMKKLFF	TGTGCCAGCAGCTTAGGGACTGAGATGAAGAAACTGTTTTTT
-	TRBJ1-1	TRBV2	-	CASSLQGYTEAFF	TGTGCCAGCAGTCTTCAGGGATACACTGAAGCTTTCTTT
-	TRBJ1-2	TRBV11-2	-	CASSLRGGLGYTF	TGTGCCAGCAGCCTGCGGGGAGGACTTGGCTACACCTTC
-	TRBJ2-7	TRBV7-3	-	CASSLNAFSYEQYF	TGTGCCAGCAGCTTGAACGCGTTCTCCTACGAGCAGTACTTC
once	TRBJ1-4	TRBV28	TRBD1	CASSAPGGQRKLFF	TGTGCCAGCAGTGCACCAGGGGGGCAGAGAAAACTGTTTTTT
-	TRBJ2-5	TRBV19	TRBD2	CASSSTSKAPEGETQYF	TGTGCCAGTAGTTCGACTAGCAAGGCTCCAGAAGGCGAGACCCAGTACTTC
once	TRBJ1-2	TRBV15	-	CATSRDRTGANGYTF	TGTGCCACCAGCAGAGATCGGACGGGGGCAAATGGCTACACCTTC
once	TRBJ1-2	TRBV2	-	CASSPTGYGYTF	TGTGCCAGCAGTCCTACGGGCTATGGCTACACCTTC
-	TRBJ1-6	TRBV18	-	CASSSRDPGNSPLHF	TGTGCCAGCTCATCCAGGGACCCGGGTAATTCACCCCTCCACTTT
-	TRBJ2-7	TRBV6-6	TRBD1	CASSYTGTGPYEQYF	TGTGCCAGCAGTTACACCGGGACAGGGCCCTACGAGCAGTACTTC
-	TRBJ2-3	TRBV24-1	-	CATSDPRDTTDTQYF	TGTGCCACCAGTGATCCTAGGGATACCACAGATACGCAGTATTTT
few	TRBJ2-7	TRBV27	TRBD2	CASRSTSGSSYEQYF	TGTGCCAGCAGATCCACTAGCGGGAGCTCCTACGAGCAGTACTTC
-	TRBJ2-2	TRBV19	-	CASIDREAGELFF	TGTGCCAGTATTGACAGGGAGGCCGGGGAGCTGTTTTTT
-	TRBJ1-4	TRBV19	-	CASSIMAGRTNEKLFF	TGTGCCAGTAGTATAATGGCGGGCAGGACTAATGAAAAACTGTTTTTT
-	TRBJ2-2	TRBV9	-	CASSANPSGELFF	TGTGCCAGCAGCGCGAACCCTTCCGGGGAGCTGTTTTTT
-	TRBJ1-6	TRBV6-2/TRBV6-3	-	CASSGLRANSPLHF	TGTGCCAGCAGTGGTTTAAGGGCCAATTCACCCCTCCACTTT
-	TRBJ2-3	TRBV18	TRBD1	CASSPGTGQGRDTQYF	TGTGCCAGCTCACCTGGGACAGGGCAAGGGAGAGATACGCAGTATTTT
-	TRBJ1-6	TRBV24-1	TRBD1	CATITGAPYNSPLHF	TGTGCCACCATCACAGGGGCCCCCTATAATTCACCCCTCCACTTT
once	TRBJ2-5	TRBV5-1	-	CASSPEARETQYF	TGCGCCAGCAGCCCTGAGGCCAGGGAGACCCAGTACTTC
-	TRBJ1-6	TRBV4-3	TRBD1	CASSPLQGAWDSPLHF	TGCGCCAGCAGCCCGTTACAGGGGGCTTGGGATTCACCCCTCCACTTT
-	TRBJ1-3	TRBV7-9	TRBD1	CASRDRATVTGNTIYF	TGTGCCAGCCGGGACAGGGCCACGGTAACTGGAAACACCATATATTTT
-	TRBJ2-3	TRBV10-3	-	CAISERGEGVRPQYF	TGTGCCATCAGTGAAAGGGGAGAAGGGGTTAGGCCGCAGTATTTT
-	TRBJ1-5	TRBV6-5	-	CASRLSGNQPQHF	TGTGCCAGCAGGCTGTCTGGCAATCAGCCCCAGCATTTT
-	TRBJ2-2	TRBV11-2	-	CASSLVQGGAGELFF	TGTGCCAGCAGCTTAGTACAGGGAGGGGCCGGGGAGCTGTTTTTT
-	TRBJ1-2	TRBV6-4	-	CASSDPELGYTF	TGTGCCAGCAGTGATCCCGAATTAGGCTACACCTTC
-	TRBJ1-5	TRBV5-1	TRBD1	CASSLRPGGDGQPQHF	TGCGCCAGCAGCTTAAGGCCAGGGGGAGACGGTCAGCCCCAGCATTTT
-	TRBJ2-7	TRBV6-1	TRBD1	CASNGQGRSYEQYF	TGTGCCAGCAACGGACAGGGAAGATCCTACGAGCAGTACTTC
-	TRBJ2-7	TRBV3-1/TRBV3-2	-	CASSPSDHEQYF	TGTGCCAGCAGCCCCTCGGATCACGAGCAGTACTTC
-	TRBJ2-2	TRBV11-2	-	CASSLFGELFF	TGTGCCAGCAGCTTGTTCGGGGAGCTGTTTTTT
-	TRBJ1-5	TRBV6-4	-	CASGSAGTQPQHF	TGTGCCAGCGGATCGGCCGGGACTCAGCCCCAGCATTTT
-	TRBJ2-7	TRBV21-1	-	CASSSPGFNTYEQYF	TGTGCCAGCAGCTCCCCAGGGTTCAACACCTACGAGCAGTACTTC
-	TRBJ1-6	TRBV4-3	-	CASSQETGFNSPLHF	TGCGCCAGCAGCCAAGAAACAGGTTTTAATTCACCCCTCCACTTT
-	TRBJ2-3	TRBV19	TRBD1	CASSRQGRTDTQYF	TGTGCCAGTAGCCGACAGGGACGCACAGATACGCAGTATTTT
-	TRBJ1-2	TRBV7-3	TRBD1	CASSSGQGVYGYTF	TGTGCCAGCAGCTCTGGACAGGGTGTCTATGGCTACACCTTC
-	TRBJ1-1	TRBV29-1	-	CSVADVNTEAFF	TGCAGCGTTGCAGATGTGAACACTGAAGCTTTCTTT